A single sample gave rise to the 12 T cell receptor beta chains below, sequenced in a study of naive and memory T cell subsets. Sample treatment: skin biopsy from saline-injected control site (resident skin T cells). Input was about 1 to 1000 ng of DNase-treated total RNA without cell sorting. Amplification of ligated cDNA took four PCR rounds with SP2 and nested alpha and beta constant primers. TCRdb passed the UMI-ligation and nested PCR reads through MiXCR, listing each CDR3 protein once. The sample has 2,200 or so distinct CDR3 sequences, around 4.4% seen once. The source was skin, collected from a saline injection site in the skin. The receptors were gathered from an adult in good health.

This clonotype is judged medium-sized (0.01 to 0.1%). V gene TRBV9 combines with J gene TRBJ2-7; D could derive from TRBD1 or TRBD2 (5 bases each). Between the trimmed V and J ends, which lost 4 bases and 2 bases, there was a span of 16 bases. CDR3 length: 15 amino acids. The germline CDR1 and CDR2 sequences are SGDLS and YYNGEE. The CDR3 coding sequence is TGTGCCAGCAGCCCCAGGGACGGAAAAACCTACGAGCAGTACTTC. It translates to CASSPRDGKTYEQYF. The full variable domain, its missing parts supplied by reference TRBV9 and TRBJ2-7, is DSGVTQTPKHLITATGQRVTLRCSPRSGDLSVYWYQQSLDQGLQFLIQYYNGEERAKGNILERFSAQQFPDLHSELNLSSLELGDSALYFCASSPRDGKTYEQYFGPGTRLTVT.

This clonotype is categorized as large (0.1 to 1%). The V and J genes are TRBV7-9 and TRBJ2-1, with a weak D call TRBD2 (5 bases). Germline-derived CDR1 and CDR2 are SEHNR and FQNEAQ (reference sequence). The germline V and J ends were trimmed by 5 bases and 5 bases, with 22 bases remaining between them. This CDR3 comprises 17 residues. The CDR3 sequence: CASSPPFRLVANNEQFF. DNA of the CDR3: TGTGCCAGCAGCCCCCCTTTCAGGTTGGTAGCGAACAATGAGCAGTTCTTC.

By share, this clonotype counts as medium-sized. V usage is TRBV2 and J usage is TRBJ2-7; D not certain. The CDR3 is 13 residues long. Deletions cut 2 bases from V and 7 bases from J, with 12 bases between. CDR1 SNHLY and CDR2 FYNNEI come from the germline V gene. The DNA for the CDR3 is TGTGCCAGCAGTGAACCGTTCGAGACAGAGCAGTACTTC. It specifies CASSEPFETEQYF.

In its sample, this clonotype is medium-sized (0.01 to 0.1%). The rearrangement uses TRBV14 and TRBJ2-7; D uncertain. V was trimmed by 2 bases and J by 5 bases, leaving 16 bases between them. Germline V gives CDR1 SGHDN, CDR2 FVKESK. The CDR3 consists of 15 residues. CDR3 nucleotides: TGTGCCAGCAGCCAATCGCTCAAGGAAAGGGACGAGCAGTACTTC. This encodes CASSQSLKERDEQYF.

This clonotype is medium-sized (0.01 to 0.1%). The J gene is TRBJ2-2, the V gene TRBV6-5, with D unclear. V shed 5 bases and J shed 0 bases, with 7 bases lying between them. The CDR3 contains 14 residues. CDR1 MNHEY and CDR2 SVGAGI come from the germline V gene. CDR3 loop: CASSTYANTGELFF. The CDR3 DNA reads TGTGCCAGCAGTACTTATGCGAACACCGGGGAGCTGTTTTTT.

By frequency in the sample, this clonotype is medium-sized. The chain joins TRBV7-9 to TRBJ2-7; possible D gene TRBD2, 5 bases. The germline V gene encodes CDR1 SEHNR and CDR2 FQNEAQ (reference sequence). The CDR3 has 13 amino acids. With 5 bases removed from V and 6 bases from J, the gap between germline ends came to 14 bases. CDR3 nucleotides: TGTGCCAGCAGCCTACTAGAAATTGGCGAGCAGTACTTC. It specifies CASSLLEIGEQYF.

In regard to this clonotype: A much bigger clone sits one base away, suggesting this may be a read error. Given the absence of the conserved phenylalanine or tryptophan at the CDR3 end, a read error is likely. V gene TRBV11-2 combines with J gene TRBJ2-7, with D perhaps matching TRBD1 (6 bases). Germline CDR1 is SGHAT and CDR2 is FQNNGV. The length of the CDR3 is 16 residues. Between the trimmed V and J ends, which lost 2 bases and 0 bases, there was a span of 14 bases. The CDR3 nucleotides read TGTGCCAGCAGCTTACTCCTACAGGGACGCTCCTACGAGCAGTACCTC. It encodes CASSLLLQGRSYEQYL.

This clonotype is medium-sized by share. The chain uses TRBV20-1 and TRBJ2-7, with D perhaps TRBD1 (6 bases). V lost 5 bases, J lost 7 bases, and 12 bases lay in between. Germline loops: CDR1 DFQATT, CDR2 SNEGSKA (reference sequence). The CDR3 is 11 residues long. DNA of the CDR3: TGCAGTGCTGTGGGGGCGCGAGAGCAGTACTTC. This codes for CSAVGAREQYF.

By proportion, this clonotype is medium-sized. The rearrangement uses TRBV5-4 and TRBJ1-2, with 11 positions matching TRBD1. CDR1 is SGHNT, CDR2 YYREEE, per germline (reference sequence). J was trimmed by 4 bases and V by 2 bases; bases with no gene match: 4. The CDR3 spans 15 residues. CDR3 bases: TGTGCCAGCAGCTTAGGACAGGGGGCTACCTATGGCTACACCTTC. Translation: CASSLGQGATYGYTF.

This clonotype rates as medium-sized. The genes are TRBV4-1 and TRBJ1-1, with a tentative D call TRBD1 (5 bases). Germline CDR1 MGHRA, CDR2 YSYEKL. V was shortened by 2 bases and J by 8 bases, with 21 bases between the two germline ends. The CDR3 is 16 amino acids. In DNA form, the CDR3 reads TGCGCCAGCAGCCAACAAGATTTAATAGGGGTCGGAGAAGCTTTCTTT. Translation gives CASSQQDLIGVGEAFF.

By sample share, this clonotype is medium-sized. The chain recombines TRBV21-1 with TRBJ2-3; the table's TRBD2 call for D was not verified on the DNA. TRBV21-1 is a listed pseudogene. This CDR3 spans 17 amino acids. As DNA, the CDR3 is TGTGCCAGCAGCCCCCAGCGGTCTAGCGGGGGCACAGATACGCAGTATTTT. Residues: CASSPQRSSGGTDTQYF.

In its sample, this clonotype ranks as medium-sized. The rearrangement links TRBV27 to TRBJ2-3; D uncertain. Germline V lookup: CDR1 MNHEY, CDR2 SMNVEV (reference sequence). CDR3 size: 13 residues. Between the trimmed V and J ends, which lost 1 base and 6 bases, there was a span of 8 bases. The CDR3 DNA sequence: TGTGCCAGCAGTTTATTGGACGCGGATACGCAGTATTTT. It encodes CASSLLDADTQYF.